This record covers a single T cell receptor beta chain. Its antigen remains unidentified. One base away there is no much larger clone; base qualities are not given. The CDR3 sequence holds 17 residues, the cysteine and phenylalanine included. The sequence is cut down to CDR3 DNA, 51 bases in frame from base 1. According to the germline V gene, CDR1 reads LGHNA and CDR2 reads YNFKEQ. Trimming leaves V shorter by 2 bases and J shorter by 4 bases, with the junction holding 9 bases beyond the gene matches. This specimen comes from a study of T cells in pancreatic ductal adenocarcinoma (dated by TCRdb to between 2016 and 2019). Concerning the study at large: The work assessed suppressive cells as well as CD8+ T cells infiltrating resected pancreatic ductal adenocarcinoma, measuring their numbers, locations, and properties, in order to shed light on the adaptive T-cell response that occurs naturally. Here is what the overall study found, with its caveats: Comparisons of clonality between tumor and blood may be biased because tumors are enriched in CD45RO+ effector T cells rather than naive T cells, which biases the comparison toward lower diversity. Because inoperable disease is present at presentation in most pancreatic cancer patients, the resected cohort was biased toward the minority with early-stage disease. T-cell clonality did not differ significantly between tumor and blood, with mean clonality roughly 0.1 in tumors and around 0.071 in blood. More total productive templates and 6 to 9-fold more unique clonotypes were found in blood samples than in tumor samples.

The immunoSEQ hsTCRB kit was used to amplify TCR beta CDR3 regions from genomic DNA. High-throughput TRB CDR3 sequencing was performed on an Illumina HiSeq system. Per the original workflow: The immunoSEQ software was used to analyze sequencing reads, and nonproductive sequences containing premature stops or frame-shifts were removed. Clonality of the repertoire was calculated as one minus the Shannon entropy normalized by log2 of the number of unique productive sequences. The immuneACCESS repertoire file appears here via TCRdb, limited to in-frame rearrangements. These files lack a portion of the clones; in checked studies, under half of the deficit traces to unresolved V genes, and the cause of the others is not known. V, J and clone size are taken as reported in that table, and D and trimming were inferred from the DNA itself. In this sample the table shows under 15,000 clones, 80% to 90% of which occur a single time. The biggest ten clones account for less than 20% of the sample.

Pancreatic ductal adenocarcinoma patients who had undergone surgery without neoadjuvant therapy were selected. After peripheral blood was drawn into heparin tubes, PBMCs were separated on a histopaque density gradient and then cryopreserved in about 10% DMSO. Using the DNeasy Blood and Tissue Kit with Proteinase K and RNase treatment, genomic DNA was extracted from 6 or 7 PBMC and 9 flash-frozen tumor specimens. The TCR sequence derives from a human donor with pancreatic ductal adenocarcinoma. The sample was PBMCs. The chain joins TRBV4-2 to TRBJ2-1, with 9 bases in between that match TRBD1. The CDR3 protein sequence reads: CASSQKLRDRVYNEQFF. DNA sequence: TGTGCCAGCAGCCAAAAACTCCGGGACAGGGTTTACAATGAGCAGTTCTTC.